The source of this TCR beta chain is a study of OX40 agonist ivuxolimab in advanced cancers. Turning to the study itself: Intravenous ivuxolimab was administered to patients every 2 weeks at 0.01 to 10 mg/kg. A male proportion of about 84% was recorded, with mean age approximately 57 years and range roughly 20 to 85. Findings and limits, study-wide: In CD8+ T cells, expanded clones were on average more numerous than in CD4+.

A few counts support this clone. The target antigen is unknown. Sequencing used immunoSEQ multiplex PCR; TCRdb keeps in-frame clones, though not all of them. The sample holds 50,000 to 75,000 clones; roughly nine tenths are singletons and the top ten take roughly 5.1%. The receptor comes from an adult with an advanced solid tumor such as melanoma, head and neck, liver or kidney cancer. The source was CD4+ or CD8+ T cells sorted from blood, collected in a trial of the OX40 agonist ivuxolimab.

The CDR3 protein is CASSQVPGGQGNQPQHF. The CDR3, as DNA: TGTGCCAGCAGCCAAGTTCCTGGTGGACAGGGCAATCAGCCCCAGCATTTT. The V and J genes are TRBV4-2 and TRBJ1-5, with 7 nucleotides matching TRBD1. The CDR3 is made up of 17 amino acids. The V and J ends lost 1 base and 2 bases, in that order; junction bases with no gene match: 8. Germline values: CDR1 LGHNA, CDR2 YNFKEQ.